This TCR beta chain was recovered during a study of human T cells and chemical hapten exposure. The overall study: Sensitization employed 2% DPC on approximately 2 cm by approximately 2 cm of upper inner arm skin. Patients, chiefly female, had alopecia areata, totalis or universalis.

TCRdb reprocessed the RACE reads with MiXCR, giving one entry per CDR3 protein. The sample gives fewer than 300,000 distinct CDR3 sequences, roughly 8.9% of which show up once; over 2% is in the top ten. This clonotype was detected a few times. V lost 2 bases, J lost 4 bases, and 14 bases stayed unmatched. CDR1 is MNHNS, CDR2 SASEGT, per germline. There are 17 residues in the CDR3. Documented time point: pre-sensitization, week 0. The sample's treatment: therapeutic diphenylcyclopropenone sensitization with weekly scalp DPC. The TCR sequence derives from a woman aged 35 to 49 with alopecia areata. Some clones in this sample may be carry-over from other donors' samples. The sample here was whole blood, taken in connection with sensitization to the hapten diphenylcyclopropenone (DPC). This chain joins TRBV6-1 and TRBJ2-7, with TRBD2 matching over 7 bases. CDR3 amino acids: CASSEKSRTSVEYEQYF. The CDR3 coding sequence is TGTGCCAGCAGTGAAAAGAGCCGAACTAGCGTAGAGTACGAGCAGTACTTC.